Listed here is a single TCR beta chain. This specimen comes from a study of shared T cell receptors in the human thymus. Germline CDR1 is MNHNY and CDR2 is SVGAGI (reference sequence). V lost 1 base and J lost 1; bases outside the gene matches: 2. The CDR3 totals 15 residues. The table came from immunoSEQ multiplex PCR; TCRdb's copy has only in-frame clones and leaves some out. The sample records over 60,000 clones, about 95% being singletons. Sequencing input: thymocytes. The sequence was obtained from a human donor. V and J are TRBV6-6 and TRBJ2-7; 9 nucleotides align to TRBD1. CDR3 in amino acids: CASSYLTGGSYEQYF. CDR3 DNA: TGTGCCAGCAGTTACTTGACAGGGGGGTCCTACGAGCAGTACTTC.